The source of this T cell receptor beta chain is a study of regulatory T cells in long-lasting Graves disease. Trimming at V came to 4 bases and at J to 3 bases, leaving 3 bases not matched to a gene. Germline values: CDR1 MNHEY, CDR2 SMNVEV (reference sequence). This CDR3 spans 14 amino acids. Documented time point: persistent/refractory GD, antithyroid drugs over 5 years with positive TRAb. Making the TCR library involved RNA that had been extracted from PBMCs. In this sample, this clonotype turned up many times. Through Arm-PCR of CDR3 regions and iRepertoire HTBI primers, TCR beta libraries were built. TCRdb recomputed calls from the multiplex PCR reads with MiXCR, one row per CDR3 protein. The sample holds a few hundred thousand distinct CDR3 sequences, approximately 22% seen once.

The sample in question was peripheral blood mononuclear cells (PBMCs), obtained when the disease was refractory, from a patient treated with antithyroid drugs. The clonotype was recovered from a female donor with Graves disease. V gene TRBV27 combines with J gene TRBJ2-5, with 9 bases matching TRBD2. The CDR3 sequence: CASSSSGAEETQYF. CDR3 nucleotides: TGTGCCAGCAGTTCTAGCGGGGCCGAAGAGACCCAGTACTTC.